This T cell receptor (beta chain) originates from a study of T cells after yellow fever vaccination. Study-wide points: At around 95% for CD4 and about 88% for CD8, most primary-vaccination clones showed up again after the booster.

This CDR3 is 15 amino acids long. The junction had 4 bases not matched to a gene; V was cut back by 2 bases and J by 6 bases. Germline lookup yields CDR1 LGHNA and CDR2 YNFKEQ. TCRdb itself ran the 5' RACE reads through MiXCR, one entry per CDR3 protein. This sample yields about 260,000 distinct CDR3 sequences, of which roughly 13% are seen a single time; 0.4% to 0.65% belongs to the top ten. Comment on this clonotype: The target antigen is unknown.

The chain carries TRBV4-2 and TRBJ2-1; TRBD2 agrees at 10 bases. Sample: CD4+ T cells sorted from PBMCs, taken 45 days after the yellow fever booster vaccination. This TCR was recovered from a man in his thirties or forties who received the YFV17D yellow fever vaccine. The CDR3 is CASSQSGRAGNEQFF. CDR3 in DNA: TGTGCCAGCAGCCAAAGCGGGAGGGCCGGCAATGAGCAGTTCTTC.